A single sample gave rise to the 20 T cell receptor beta chains below, sequenced in a study of T-cell reconstitution after alpha-beta-depleted transplantation in children. A TCRbeta library incorporating unique molecular identifiers was prepared. From the PCR reads, TCRdb called clonotypes with MiXCR, one entry per CDR3 protein. This sample yields 200,000 to 300,000 distinct CDR3 sequences, of which approximately 12% are seen a single time; approximately 2.4% belongs to the top ten. The sequenced sample was PBMCs from the stem cell graft donor, obtained from the stem cell graft. The receptors were sampled from a human donor who donated a stem cell graft to a child with acute lymphoblastic leukemia.

This clonotype was recorded many times. The rearrangement links TRBV4-3 to TRBJ2-7, with 10 bases identical to TRBD1. The CDR3 consists of 15 residues. V was clipped by 4 bases and J by 1 base; unmatched bases: 4. Germline V gene data show CDR1 as LGHNA and CDR2 as YSLEER. CDR3 nucleotides: TGCGCCAGCAGCCCTTGGACAGGGGGTTCCTACGAGCAGTACTTC. This gives the protein CASSPWTGGSYEQYF.

This clonotype was seen repeatedly, ten times or more. V usage is TRBV7-9 and J usage is TRBJ2-2; either TRBD1 or TRBD2 may supply D (6 bases each). This CDR3 region has 15 residues. Deletions cut 5 bases from V and 8 bases from J, with 18 bases between. Per the germline V gene, CDR1 is SEHNR and CDR2 is FQNEAQ (reference sequence). CDR3 bases: TGTGCCAGCAGCCGACAGACGGGGGCCCTGGGGGAGCTGTTTTTT. Protein product: CASSRQTGALGELFF.

As regards this clonotype: A single base separates this from a much larger clone, so it may be a read error. J is TRBJ2-3 and V is TRBV24-1; no reliable D call. This CDR3 has 14 amino acids. The V gene's germline CDR1 is KGHDR and CDR2 SFDVKD. DNA of the CDR3: TGTGCCACCAGTGGCCGGAGAAGCACAGATACGCATTATTTT. Its protein is CATSGRRSTDTHYF.

This clonotype has ten or more counts. The chain has TRBV5-1 and TRBJ2-1; 10 nucleotides match TRBD1. The CDR3 sequence is 16 residues long. Germline CDR1 SGHRS, CDR2 YFSETQ. V was clipped by 0 bases and J by 2 bases; unmatched bases: 2. The CDR3, as DNA: TGCGCCAGCAGCTTGGGACAGGGGGCAGCCTACAATGAGCAGTTCTTC. Translation: CASSLGQGAAYNEQFF.

This clonotype showed up just a few times. The J gene is TRBJ2-5, the V gene TRBV3-1, with 8 nucleotides matching TRBD1. The V gene end was trimmed by 1 base and the J gene end by 1 base; junction bases not matched to a gene: 2. Germline V CDR1 and CDR2: LGHDT, YNNKEL (reference sequence). The CDR3 is made up of 15 amino acids. The CDR3 sequence is CASSQGTGPQETQYF. CDR3 coding DNA: TGTGCCAGCAGCCAAGGGACAGGGCCCCAAGAGACCCAGTACTTC.

This clonotype has a count of ten or more. This chain connects TRBV12-3 or TRBV12-4 to TRBJ1-1; D is ambiguous. V was clipped by 6 bases and J by 11 bases, with 16 bases between them. CDR3 length: 12 residues. This CDR3 is CASSPNLGTAFF. CDR3 sequence (DNA): TGTGCCAGCAGCCCGAATTTGGGTACGGCTTTCTTT.

This clonotype has at least ten counts. This chain joins TRBV12-3 or TRBV12-4 and TRBJ2-7, with 10 bases identical to TRBD2. The CDR3 length is 16 residues. V lost 6 bases to trimming and J lost 3 bases; unmatched junction nucleotides: 11. CDR3 sequence (DNA): TGTGCCAGCAGCCGGGTCCGTGGACTAGCGGACTACGAGCAGTACTTC. This codes for CASSRVRGLADYEQYF.

This clonotype was counted between two and nine times. The rearrangement uses TRBV10-3 and TRBJ2-7; D might be TRBD1 (6 bases). Germline assignment: CDR1 ENHRY and CDR2 SYGVKD. V was pared by 3 bases and J by 0 bases, with 12 bases between. CDR3 size: 15 residues. This chain's CDR3 is CAISDGTLASYEQYF. The CDR3 DNA sequence: TGTGCCATCAGTGATGGGACATTAGCCTCCTACGAGCAGTACTTC.

With regard to this clonotype: A much larger clone differs from this one at a single base, so this may be a read error. J is TRBJ2-1 and V is TRBV7-3; 12 bases agree with TRBD2. Germline V gives CDR1 SGHTA, CDR2 FQGTGA. The CDR3 totals 15 residues. DNA for the CDR3: TGTGCCAGCAGCTTCGGACTAGCGGGAATAGATGAGAAGTTCTTC. The encoded protein is CASSFGLAGIDEKFF.

The table lists this clonotype with many counts. This chain uses TRBV5-1 with TRBJ2-5; D not resolved. Trimming pared 4 bases from V and 0 bases from J, leaving 7 bases between. Germline loops: CDR1 SGHRS, CDR2 YFSETQ. This CDR3 is 13 amino acids long. CDR3 in amino acids: CASSPDNQETQYF. The DNA for the CDR3 is TGCGCCAGCAGCCCTGACAACCAAGAGACCCAGTACTTC.

This clonotype was counted at least ten times. The chain has TRBV28 and TRBJ1-1; D is undetermined. V gave up 3 bases and J gave up 1 base, with 6 bases separating them. This CDR3 has 13 amino acids. CDR1 MDHEN and CDR2 SYDVKM come from the germline V gene. The CDR3 here is CASSFRKNTEAFF. In nucleotides, the CDR3 is TGTGCCAGCAGTTTTAGGAAGAACACTGAAGCTTTCTTT.

This clonotype was seen many times. The chain couples TRBV5-1 to TRBJ2-5, with TRBD2 matching over 9 bases. Germline CDR1 is SGHRS and CDR2 is YFSETQ. The CDR3 runs to 17 residues. Unmatched junction bases numbered 13, after V lost 0 bases and J lost 7 bases. The DNA of the CDR3 is TGCGCCAGCAGCTTGGTATCAGCGGGGGGAACCAGACGGACCCAGTACTTC. It codes for CASSLVSAGGTRRTQYF.

This clonotype has ten or more counts. This rearrangement joins TRBV5-8 to TRBJ1-2; D uncertain. The CDR3 extends over 14 amino acids. Looked up from germline, CDR1 is SGHTS and CDR2 is YDEGEE. The V gene lost 3 bases and the J gene lost 5 bases, with 14 bases spanning the gap. CDR3 protein: CASSSIRRGYGYTF. The CDR3 DNA reads as TGTGCCAGCAGCTCGATACGACGGGGATATGGCTACACCTTC.

As regards this clonotype: This sequence may be a read error, since a much larger clone differs from it by one base. The CDR3 protein is CSALVRGDYGYTF. DNA of the CDR3: TGCAGTGCTTTGGTCAGGGGGGACTATGGCTACACCTTC. The rearrangement joins TRBV20-1 to TRBJ1-2; 7 bases agree with TRBD1. Germline V lookup: CDR1 DFQATT, CDR2 SNEGSKA (reference sequence). V shed 5 bases and J 3 bases; nucleotides not matched to a gene: 6. The CDR3 totals 13 residues.

This clonotype showed up many times. The genes are TRBV12-3 or TRBV12-4 and TRBJ2-1; D is perhaps TRBD1 (5 bases). The length of the CDR3 is 16 residues. Trimming stripped 5 bases from V and 6 bases from J, with 20 bases between. The CDR3 here is CASSTWSTFRVNEQFF. The DNA for the CDR3 is TGTGCCAGCAGTACATGGTCTACGTTCAGGGTCAATGAGCAGTTCTTC.

This clonotype was seen at least ten times. In DNA form, the CDR3 reads TGTGCCAGCAGCTCTTTATTGGGGCAGTTTGAAGAGACCCAGTACTTC. It specifies CASSSLLGQFEETQYF. The J gene is TRBJ2-5, the V gene TRBV28; D perhaps matches TRBD1 (5 bases). V gave up 6 bases and J gave up 3 bases, with 20 bases separating them. Germline V gene lookup returns CDR1 MDHEN and CDR2 SYDVKM. This CDR3 comprises 16 residues.

The table lists this clonotype with many counts. The rearrangement links TRBV30 to TRBJ2-3; D may be TRBD2 (5 bases). This CDR3 comprises 13 residues. Deletions cut 3 bases from V and 1 base from J, with 8 bases between. The germline gives CDR1 GTSNPN, CDR2 SVGIG (reference sequence). CDR3 DNA sequence: TGTGCCTGGAGCCTTAGCGGCACAGATACGCAGTATTTT. This sequence encodes CAWSLSGTDTQYF.

Remarks on this clonotype: A read error may explain this, as a much larger clone is one base away. This chain joins TRBV28 and TRBJ1-6; no definite D call. The germline V gene encodes CDR1 MDHEN and CDR2 SYDVKM. The CDR3 loop spans 13 amino acids. Trimming cost V 4 bases and J 3 bases, with 4 bases left between them. In nucleotides, the CDR3 is TGTGCCAGCAGTTCCAGCTATAATTCACCCCTCCACTTT. As protein: CASSSSYNSPLHF.

This clonotype was observed many times. The chain recombines TRBV20-1 with TRBJ1-2; possibly TRBD1 for D (6 bases). The CDR3 runs 11 residues. The V end was cut by 7 bases, the J end by 6 bases, with 12 bases between. Germline V gives CDR1 DFQATT, CDR2 SNEGSKA (reference sequence). CDR3 amino acids: CSGTGFDGYTF. DNA for the CDR3: TGCAGTGGAACAGGGTTCGATGGCTACACCTTC.

This clonotype was counted ten times or more. This chain joins TRBV11-2 and TRBJ2-3; TRBD2 matches at 11 bases. The CDR3 sequence is 18 residues long. In germline, CDR1 is SGHAT, CDR2 FQNNGV. The trim removed 1 base at V and 6 bases at J, leaving 12 bases unmatched. DNA of the CDR3: TGTGCCAGCAGCTTAGTTAGCGGGGGGGGCCAACACACCGATACGCAGTATTTT. Encoded protein: CASSLVSGGGQHTDTQYF.